A single sample gave rise to the 30 T cell receptor beta chains below, sequenced in a study of persistence of HIV-infected CD4 T cells. Stimulation used about 9.2 ug/mL lysate from CMV-infected fibroblasts. CD40L/CD69 double-negative CD45RO-high memory CD4+ T cells were collected. The immunoSEQ assay was version 4, run in survey mode. Measured with immunoSEQ multiplex PCR; TCRdb has only the in-frame clones, and not every one. The sample consists of under 60,000 clones, about 80% of them appearing once. Which antigens these TCRs recognize remains unknown. Sequencing used CD4+ T cells sorted from PBMCs after roughly 18-hour stimulation, obtained from a patient who received antiretroviral therapy. These receptor sequences come from an adult man with HIV who was CMV-seropositive.

This rearrangement joins TRBV12-3 or TRBV12-4 to TRBJ1-4; D unclear. V gave up 5 bases and J gave up 7 bases, with 5 bases separating them. The CDR3 runs 11 residues. In DNA form, the CDR3 reads TGTGCCAGCAGTAGGACTGAAAAACTGTTTTTT. Translation gives CASSRTEKLFF.

V usage is TRBV6-4 and J usage is TRBJ2-3, with 12 bases fitting TRBD2. The V gene end was trimmed by 3 bases and the J gene end by 5 bases; junction bases not matched to a gene: 9. The CDR3 consists of 17 residues. Germline assignment: CDR1 MRHNA and CDR2 SNTAGT. CDR3 residues: CASSEIASGRARDTQYF. CDR3 nucleotides: TGTGCCAGCAGTGAAATAGCTAGCGGGAGGGCCAGAGATACGCAGTATTTT.

V usage is TRBV3-1 (or the pseudogene TRBV3-2) and J usage is TRBJ2-6; 8 bases fit TRBD1. V dropped 0 bases and J dropped 1; count of bases not matched to a gene: 8. The CDR3 length is 19 residues. Germline V lookup: CDR1 LGHDT, CDR2 YNNKEL (reference sequence). The CDR3 sequence is CASSQDRTGTRSGANVLTF. The CDR3 nucleotides read TGTGCCAGCAGCCAAGATAGGACAGGGACCAGGTCTGGGGCCAACGTCCTGACTTTC.

The sample holds one count of this clone. J is TRBJ2-7 and V is TRBV27; no firm D call. Germline V lookup: CDR1 MNHEY, CDR2 SMNVEV (reference sequence). The germline V and J ends were trimmed by 6 bases and 0 bases, with 15 bases remaining between them. The CDR3 consists of 15 residues. For the CDR3, the DNA is TGTGCCAGCAGCCACAGACGTCTCAACTCCTACGAGCAGTACTTC. It is translated as CASSHRRLNSYEQYF.

The chain has TRBV25-1 and TRBJ2-5; D is perhaps TRBD2 (5 bases). Per germline, CDR1 MGHDK and CDR2 SYGVNS. The CDR3 consists of 15 residues. V was clipped by 5 bases and J by 4 bases, with 17 bases between them. The CDR3 loop is CASSHPGSKVETQYF. CDR3 nucleotides: TGTGCCAGCAGTCACCCGGGGTCGAAGGTAGAGACCCAGTACTTC.

Written as DNA, the CDR3 is TGCGCCAGCAGCCAGTTGGGTGGCCACGAGCAGTACTTC. Translated: CASSQLGGHEQYF. The chain uses TRBV4-3 and TRBJ2-7; no definite D call. The CDR3 totals 13 residues. Germline CDR1 reads LGHNA; CDR2 reads YSLEER. The V end lost 3 bases, the J end lost 5 bases, and 11 bases lay between the germline ends.

The chain employs TRBV19 and TRBJ2-5, with D maybe TRBD1 (5 bases). The CDR3 covers 13 residues. Trimming removed 3 bases at V and 7 bases at J, with 12 bases between. Germline V lookup: CDR1 LNHDA, CDR2 SQIVND (reference sequence). The CDR3 reads CASSMKGFVTQYF. The CDR3 DNA sequence: TGTGCCAGTAGTATGAAGGGGTTTGTGACCCAGTACTTC.

On this clone: Other DNA variants within this sample encode the same CDR3. The chain couples TRBV19 to TRBJ1-5; D unresolved. The CDR3 extends over 14 amino acids. Trimming cost V 2 bases and J 5 bases, with 10 bases left between them. In germline, CDR1 is LNHDA, CDR2 SQIVND (reference sequence). CDR3 protein: CASSITPPHQPQHF. Here the CDR3 DNA reads TGTGCCAGTAGTATAACCCCCCCTCATCAGCCCCAGCATTTT.

J is TRBJ1-2 and V is TRBV5-4; unclear D gene. Germline assignment: CDR1 SGHNT and CDR2 YYREEE (reference sequence). The CDR3 is 14 amino acids. Trimming took 2 bases from V and 2 from J, leaving 10 bases between them. The CDR3 sequence is CASSFSGNNYGYTF. Here the CDR3 DNA reads TGTGCCAGCAGCTTTTCTGGGAACAACTATGGCTACACCTTC.

As DNA, the CDR3 is TGCAGCGTTGACAGGCAGGGCACAGATACGCAGTATTTT. It specifies CSVDRQGTDTQYF. The rearrangement uses TRBV29-1 and TRBJ2-3; D uncertain. CDR1 SQVTM and CDR2 ANQGSEA come from the germline V gene. This CDR3 region has 13 residues. The V gene lost 3 bases and the J gene lost 1 base, with 8 bases spanning the gap.

The chain joins TRBV6-5 to TRBJ1-4; D not resolved. Looked up from germline, CDR1 is MNHEY and CDR2 is SVGAGI. The V end lost 0 bases, the J end lost 5 bases, and 13 bases lay between the germline ends. The CDR3 sequence is 16 residues long. CDR3 coding DNA: TGTGCCAGCAGTTACTCGATTCATCGCAGAAATGAAAAACTGTTTTTT. This translates into CASSYSIHRRNEKLFF.

CDR3 in amino acids: CASSSRTSGSVEQYF. The CDR3 bases are TGTGCCAGCAGCTCACGGACTAGCGGGAGCGTCGAGCAGTACTTC. The J gene is TRBJ2-7, the V gene TRBV5-4, with 13 bases that match TRBD2. CDR1 and CDR2 (germline): SGHNT, YYREEE (reference sequence). After removal of 3 bases from V and 6 bases from J, the junction contained 6 bases not matched to a gene. The CDR3 sequence is 15 residues long. Together with reference TRBV5-4 and TRBJ2-7, the CDR3 gives the full variable domain: ETGVTQSPTHLIKTRGQQVTLRCSSQSGHNTVSWYQQALGQGPQFIFQYYREEENGRGNFPPRFSGLQFPNYSSELNVNALELDDSALYLCASSSRTSGSVEQYFGPGTRLTVT.

This clone has more than one count but fewer than ten. V usage is TRBV7-9 and J usage is TRBJ2-7; D is unclear. The germline gives CDR1 SEHNR, CDR2 FQNEAQ (reference sequence). The length of the CDR3 is 14 residues. Trimming left V 5 bases short and J 6 bases short, with 17 bases between. For the CDR3, the DNA is TGTGCCAGCAGCCGCCTAGAGACGTCGGGCGAGCAGTACTTC. The encoded protein is CASSRLETSGEQYF.

This clone was seen only once. The chain joins TRBV6-1 to TRBJ2-2; D is perhaps TRBD1 or TRBD2 (5 bases each). Germline loops: CDR1 MNHNS, CDR2 SASEGT. The CDR3 has 15 residues. Trimming stripped 6 bases from V and 2 bases from J, with 13 bases between. The CDR3 spells CASRSGTANTGELFF. CDR3 sequence (DNA): TGTGCCAGCAGGTCCGGGACGGCAAACACCGGGGAGCTGTTTTTT.

The CDR3 coding sequence is TGTGCCAGCAGTTTTTACAGAATGAGCTCCTATAATTCACCCCTCCACTTT. It encodes CASSFYRMSSYNSPLHF. The V and J genes are TRBV27 and TRBJ1-6; no clear D gene. Trimming took 3 bases from V and 0 from J, leaving 12 bases between them. In germline, CDR1 is MNHEY, CDR2 SMNVEV (reference sequence). The CDR3 spans 17 residues.

The chain employs TRBV3-1 (or the pseudogene TRBV3-2) and TRBJ1-5, with D uncertain. V shed 0 bases and J shed 4 bases, with 10 bases lying between them. CDR1 LGHDT and CDR2 YNNKEL come from the germline V gene (reference sequence). The CDR3 length is 15 residues. The CDR3 coding sequence is TGTGCCAGCAGCCAAGACTCGCGGGAAAATCAGCCCCAGCATTTT. The encoded protein is CASSQDSRENQPQHF.

The chain employs TRBV2 and TRBJ2-7, with TRBD1 as a possible D gene (5 bases). Deletions cut 6 bases from V and 1 base from J, with 16 bases between. Germline V gives CDR1 SNHLY, CDR2 FYNNEI. The CDR3 totals 15 residues. The CDR3 is CASRALAKGSYEQYF. CDR3 nucleotide sequence: TGTGCCAGCAGGGCTCTCGCAAAGGGGTCCTACGAGCAGTACTTC.

The genes are TRBV27 and TRBJ2-7; 8 positions agree with TRBD1. There are 15 residues in the CDR3. Per the germline V gene, CDR1 is MNHEY and CDR2 is SMNVEV (reference sequence). The V segment lost 7 bases and the J segment 1 base; nucleotides outside the gene matches: 9. The CDR3 bases are TGTGCCAGCAAGAGACGACAGGGGATATCCTACGAGCAGTACTTC. Translation: CASKRRQGISYEQYF.

This clone has a single count. V is TRBV5-1 and J is TRBJ2-4; D is unclear. The CDR3 is 13 amino acids. Germline loops: CDR1 SGHRS, CDR2 YFSETQ. The ends were cut back, 3 bases at V and 7 bases at J, with 11 bases in the middle. CDR3 sequence reads: CASSYQPSNIQYF. The DNA for the CDR3 is TGCGCCAGCAGCTACCAACCTTCGAACATTCAGTACTTC.

The chain combines TRBV2 with TRBJ2-2; tentative D call: TRBD2 (5 bases). The germline gives CDR1 SNHLY, CDR2 FYNNEI. The CDR3 consists of 14 residues. The V and J ends lost 5 bases and 7 bases respectively, with 14 bases between them. CDR3 residues: CASSPRGWGGELFF. The CDR3 bases are TGTGCCAGCAGTCCCCGGGGATGGGGCGGGGAGCTGTTTTTT.

The chain joins TRBV29-1 to TRBJ1-2; tentative D call: TRBD1 (5 bases). With 5 bases removed from V and 0 bases from J, the gap between germline ends came to 16 bases. Germline V gene lookup returns CDR1 SQVTM and CDR2 ANQGSEA. There are 15 residues in the CDR3. CDR3 sequence (DNA): TGCAGCGTTCGAAAGACAGAAAGTCCTAACTATGGCTACACCTTC. Translating gives CSVRKTESPNYGYTF.

The V call is TRBV12-5, the J call TRBJ2-1, with 7 bases identical to TRBD1. The CDR3 loop spans 13 amino acids. Germline V gene data show CDR1 as LGHNT and CDR2 as FRNRAP. The trim removed 2 bases at V and 9 bases at J, leaving 4 bases unmatched. Written as DNA, the CDR3 is TGTGCTAGTGGTTTGTTAACAGGGGTTGAGCAGTTCTTC. Translation: CASGLLTGVEQFF.

This sequence joins TRBV28 and TRBJ1-4, with 8 bases aligning to TRBD1. The V gene end was trimmed by 5 bases and the J gene end by 7 bases; junction bases not matched to a gene: 6. This CDR3 has 14 residues. CDR1 MDHEN and CDR2 SYDVKM come from the germline V gene. The CDR3: CASSPLTGVEKLFF. The CDR3 DNA reads TGTGCCAGCAGTCCCTTGACAGGGGTTGAAAAACTGTTTTTT.

The chain links TRBV29-1 to TRBJ2-6; no clear D gene. Germline V CDR1 and CDR2: SQVTM, ANQGSEA. There are 13 residues in the CDR3. Trimming removed 3 bases at V and 2 bases at J, with 5 bases between. The CDR3 sequence: CSVDGPGANVLTF. In DNA, the CDR3 is TGCAGCGTTGATGGGCCTGGGGCCAACGTCCTGACTTTC.

The chain carries TRBV29-1 and TRBJ1-1; a possible D gene is TRBD1 (6 bases). CDR1 is SQVTM and CDR2 is ANQGSEA in the germline V gene. This CDR3 contains 16 residues. The CDR3: CTGPLRRGRVNTEAFF. CDR3 DNA sequence: TGCACCGGCCCTCTCCGACGGGGGCGGGTCAACACTGAAGCTTTCTTT.

There are a few counts of this clone. The genes are TRBV7-9 and TRBJ2-1; 10 bases are a match to TRBD2. J lost 3 bases, V lost 7 bases, and 9 bases had no gene match. The CDR3 sequence is 16 residues long. Germline loops: CDR1 SEHNR, CDR2 FQNEAQ (reference sequence). The CDR3, as DNA: TGTGCCAGCACCTTGTCTAGCGGGAGTGTCTACAATGAGCAGTTCTTC. This codes for CASTLSSGSVYNEQFF. Together with reference TRBV7-9 and TRBJ2-1, the CDR3 gives the full variable domain: DTGVSQNPRHKITKRGQNVTFRCDPISEHNRLYWYRQTLGQGPEFLTYFQNEAQLEKSRLLSDRFSAERPKGSFSTLEIQRTEQGDSAMYLCASTLSSGSVYNEQFFGPGTRLTVL.

This CDR3 reads CASSLDYGYTF. CDR3 coding DNA: TGTGCCAGCAGTTTAGACTATGGCTACACCTTC. The chain combines TRBV28 with TRBJ1-2, with no clear D. Trimming took off 2 bases at V and 3 bases at J, with 1 base between the two ends. Looked up from germline, CDR1 is MDHEN and CDR2 is SYDVKM. This CDR3 has 11 amino acids.

This clone has more than one count but fewer than ten. The chain couples TRBV5-6 to TRBJ2-7; D is unclear. Trimming stripped 0 bases from V and 2 bases from J, with 9 bases between. Per the germline V gene, CDR1 is SGHDT and CDR2 is YYEEEE. CDR3 size: 14 residues. CDR3 DNA: TGTGCCAGCAGCTTGGGTCTAGTCGCCTACGAGCAGTACTTC. Encoded protein: CASSLGLVAYEQYF. Looking up the rest from reference TRBV5-6 and TRBJ2-7 gives the full variable domain: DAGVTQSPTHLIKTRGQQVTLRCSPKSGHDTVSWYQQALGQGPQFIFQYYEEEERQRGNFPDRFSGHQFPNYSSELNVNALLLGDSALYLCASSLGLVAYEQYFGPGTRLTVT.

The J gene is TRBJ1-2, the V gene TRBV5-1, with TRBD1 identical over 7 bases. The CDR3 loop spans 15 amino acids. V was clipped by 3 bases and J by 6 bases; unmatched bases: 11. The V gene's germline CDR1 is SGHRS and CDR2 YFSETQ. The CDR3 DNA is TGCGCCAGCAGCTCCCTCGGCAGAGGACAGGATGGCTACACCTTC. It encodes CASSSLGRGQDGYTF.

The chain couples TRBV2 to TRBJ1-1, with D unclear. The CDR3 runs 12 residues. V was cut by 5 bases and J by 7 bases, with 11 bases left in between. The V gene's germline CDR1 is SNHLY and CDR2 FYNNEI. The CDR3 bases are TGTGCCAGCAGTAGGAACGGGAATGAAGCTTTCTTT. Translated, it gives CASSRNGNEAFF.